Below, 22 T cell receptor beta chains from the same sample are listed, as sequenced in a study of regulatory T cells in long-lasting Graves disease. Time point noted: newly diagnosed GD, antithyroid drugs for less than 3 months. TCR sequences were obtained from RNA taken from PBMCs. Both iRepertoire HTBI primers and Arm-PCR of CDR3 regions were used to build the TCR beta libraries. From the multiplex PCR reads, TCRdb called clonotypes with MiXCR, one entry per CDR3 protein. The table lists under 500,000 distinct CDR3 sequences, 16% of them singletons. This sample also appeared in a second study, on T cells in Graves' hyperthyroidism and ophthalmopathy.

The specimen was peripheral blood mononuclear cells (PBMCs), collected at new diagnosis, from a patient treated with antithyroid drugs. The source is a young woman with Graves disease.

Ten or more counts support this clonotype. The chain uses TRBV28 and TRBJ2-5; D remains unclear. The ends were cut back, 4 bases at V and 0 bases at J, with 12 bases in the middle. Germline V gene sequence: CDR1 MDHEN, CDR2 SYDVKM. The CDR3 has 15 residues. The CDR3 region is CASSSLTVYQETQYF. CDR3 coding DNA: TGTGCCAGCAGTTCCCTAACAGTGTACCAAGAGACCCAGTACTTC.

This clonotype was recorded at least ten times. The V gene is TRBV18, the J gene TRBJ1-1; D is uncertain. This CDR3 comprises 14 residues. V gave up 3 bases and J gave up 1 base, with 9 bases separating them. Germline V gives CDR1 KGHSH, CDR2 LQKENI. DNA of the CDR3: TGTGCCAGCTCACCCGTCGACCCGAACACTGAAGCTTTCTTT. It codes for CASSPVDPNTEAFF.

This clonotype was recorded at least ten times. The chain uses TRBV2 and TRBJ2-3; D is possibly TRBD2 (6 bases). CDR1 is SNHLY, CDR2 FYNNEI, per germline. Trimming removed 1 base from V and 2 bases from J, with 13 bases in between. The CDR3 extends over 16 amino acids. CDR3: CASSEGTGAYTDTQYF. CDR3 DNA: TGTGCCAGCAGTGAAGGGACGGGAGCCTACACAGATACGCAGTATTTT. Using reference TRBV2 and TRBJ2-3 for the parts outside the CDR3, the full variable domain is EPEVTQTPSHQVTQMGQEVILRCVPISNHLYFYWYRQILGQKVEFLVSFYNNEISEKSEIFDDQFSVERPDGSNFTLKIRSTKLEDSAMYFCASSEGTGAYTDTQYFGPGTRLTVL.

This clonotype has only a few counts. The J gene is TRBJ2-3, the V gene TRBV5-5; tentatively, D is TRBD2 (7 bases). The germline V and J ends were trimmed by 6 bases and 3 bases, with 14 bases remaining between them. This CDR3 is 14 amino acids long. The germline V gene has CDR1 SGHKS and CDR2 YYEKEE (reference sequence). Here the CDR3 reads CASTLGGATDTQYF. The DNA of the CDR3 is TGTGCCAGCACCCTAGGGGGGGCAACAGATACGCAGTATTTT.

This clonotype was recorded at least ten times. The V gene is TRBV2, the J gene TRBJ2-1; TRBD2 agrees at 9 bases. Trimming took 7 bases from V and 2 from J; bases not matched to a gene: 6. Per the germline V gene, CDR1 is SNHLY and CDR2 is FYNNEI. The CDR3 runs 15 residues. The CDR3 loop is CASIYSGGAYNEQFF. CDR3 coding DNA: TGTGCCAGCATCTATAGCGGGGGAGCCTACAATGAGCAGTTCTTC.

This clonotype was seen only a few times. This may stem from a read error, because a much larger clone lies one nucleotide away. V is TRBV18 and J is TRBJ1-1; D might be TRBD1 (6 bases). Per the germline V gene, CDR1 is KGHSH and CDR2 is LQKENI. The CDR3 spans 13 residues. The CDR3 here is CASSAGVNTEALF. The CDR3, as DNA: TGTGCCAGCTCAGCAGGGGTGAACACTGAAGCTCTCTTT.

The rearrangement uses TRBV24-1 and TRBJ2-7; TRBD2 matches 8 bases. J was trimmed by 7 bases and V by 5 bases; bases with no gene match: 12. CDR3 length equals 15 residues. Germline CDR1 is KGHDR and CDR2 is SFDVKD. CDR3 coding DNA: TGTGCCACCAGTGGGGTGGGAGCGGGAGTGGCTGAGCAGTACTTC. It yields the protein CATSGVGAGVAEQYF.

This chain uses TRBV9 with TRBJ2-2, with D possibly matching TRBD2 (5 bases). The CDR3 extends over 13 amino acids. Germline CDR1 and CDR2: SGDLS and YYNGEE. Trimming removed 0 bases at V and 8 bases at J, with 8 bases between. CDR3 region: CASSVEGGGELFF. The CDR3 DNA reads TGTGCCAGCAGCGTAGAAGGCGGGGGGGAGCTGTTTTTT.

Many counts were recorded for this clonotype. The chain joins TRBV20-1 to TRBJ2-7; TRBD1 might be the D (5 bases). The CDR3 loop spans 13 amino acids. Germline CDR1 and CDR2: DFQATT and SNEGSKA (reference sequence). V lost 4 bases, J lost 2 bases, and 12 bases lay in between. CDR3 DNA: TGCAGTGCTAAGCAGACAGCAACCTACGAGCAGTACTTC. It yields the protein CSAKQTATYEQYF.

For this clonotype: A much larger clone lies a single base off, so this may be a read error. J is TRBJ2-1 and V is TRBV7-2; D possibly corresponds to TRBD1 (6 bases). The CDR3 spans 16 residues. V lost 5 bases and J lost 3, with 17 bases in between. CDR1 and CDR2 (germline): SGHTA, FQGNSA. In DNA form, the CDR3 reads TGTGCCAGCAGCGACACAGGGAAGGGAATCTACAATGAGCAGTTCTTC. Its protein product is CASSDTGKGIYNEQFF. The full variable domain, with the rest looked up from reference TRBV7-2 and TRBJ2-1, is GAGVSQSPSNKVTEKGKDVELRCDPISGHTALYWYRQSLGQGLEFLIYFQGNSAPDKSGLPSDRFSAERTGGSVSTLTIQRTQQEDSAVYLCASSDTGKGIYNEQFFGPGTRLTVL.

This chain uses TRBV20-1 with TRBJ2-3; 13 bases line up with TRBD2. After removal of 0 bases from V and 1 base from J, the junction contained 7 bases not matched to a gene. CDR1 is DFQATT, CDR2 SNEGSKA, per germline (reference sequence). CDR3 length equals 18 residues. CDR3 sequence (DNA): TGCAGTGCTAGAGACCTAGGACTAGCGGGAGATGGCACAGATACGCAGTATTTT. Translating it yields CSARDLGLAGDGTDTQYF.

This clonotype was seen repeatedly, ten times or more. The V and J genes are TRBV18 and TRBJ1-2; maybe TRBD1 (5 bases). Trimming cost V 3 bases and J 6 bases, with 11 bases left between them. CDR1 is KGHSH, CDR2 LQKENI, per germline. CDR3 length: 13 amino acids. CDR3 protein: CASSPNEQDGYTF. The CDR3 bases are TGTGCCAGCTCACCTAATGAACAGGATGGCTACACCTTC.

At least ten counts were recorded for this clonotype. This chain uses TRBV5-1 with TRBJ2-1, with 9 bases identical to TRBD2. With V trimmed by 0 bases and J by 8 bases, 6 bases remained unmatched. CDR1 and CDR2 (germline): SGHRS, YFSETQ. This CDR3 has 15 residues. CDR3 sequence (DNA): TGCGCCAGCAGCTTGGTGGCGGGAGGGTATGATGAGCAGTTCTTC. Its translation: CASSLVAGGYDEQFF.

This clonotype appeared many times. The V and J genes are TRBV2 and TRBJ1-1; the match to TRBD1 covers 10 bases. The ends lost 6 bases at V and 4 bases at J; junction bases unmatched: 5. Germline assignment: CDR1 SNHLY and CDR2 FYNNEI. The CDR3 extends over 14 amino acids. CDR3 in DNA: TGTGCCAGCAGGGGGGACAGGGGATTCACTGAAGCTTTCTTT. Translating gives CASRGDRGFTEAFF.

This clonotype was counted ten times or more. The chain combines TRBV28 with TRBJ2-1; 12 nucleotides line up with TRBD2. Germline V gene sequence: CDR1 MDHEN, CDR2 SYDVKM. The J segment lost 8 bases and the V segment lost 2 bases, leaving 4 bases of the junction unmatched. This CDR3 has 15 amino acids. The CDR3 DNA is TGTGCCAGCAGTTTACTAGCGGGAGGGATCGATGAGCAGTTCTTC. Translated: CASSLLAGGIDEQFF.

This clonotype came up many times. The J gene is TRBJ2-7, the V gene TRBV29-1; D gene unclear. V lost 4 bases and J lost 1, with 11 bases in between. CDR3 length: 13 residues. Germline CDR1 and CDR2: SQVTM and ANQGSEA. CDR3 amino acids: CSVGTSPSYEQYF. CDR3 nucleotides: TGCAGCGTTGGGACGTCCCCTTCCTACGAGCAGTACTTC.

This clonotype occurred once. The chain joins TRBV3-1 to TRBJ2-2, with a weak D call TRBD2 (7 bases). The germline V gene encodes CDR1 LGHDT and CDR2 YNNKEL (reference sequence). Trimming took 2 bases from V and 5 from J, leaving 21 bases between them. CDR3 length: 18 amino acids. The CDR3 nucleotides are TGTGCCAGCAGCCAAAAAGGGGAGGGGGTAAGGAGGACCGGGGAGCTGTTTTTT. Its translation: CASSQKGEGVRRTGELFF.

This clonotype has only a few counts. The CDR3 sequence: CASSGISLASSPLHF. CDR3 nucleotides: TGTGCCAGTTCGGGGATTAGTCTGGCTTCGTCACCCCTCCACTTT. The V call is TRBV19, the J call TRBJ1-6, with no clear D. Deletions cut 8 bases from V and 10 bases from J, with 21 bases between. The CDR3 covers 15 residues. The germline CDR1 and CDR2 sequences are LNHDA and SQIVND (reference sequence).

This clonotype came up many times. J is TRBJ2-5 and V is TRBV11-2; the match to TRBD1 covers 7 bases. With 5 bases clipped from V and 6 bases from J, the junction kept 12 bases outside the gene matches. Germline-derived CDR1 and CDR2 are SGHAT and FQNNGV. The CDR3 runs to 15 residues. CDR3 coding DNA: TGTGCCAGCAGCCTAAGTAGGGGGCCGCAGCAGACCCAGTACTTC. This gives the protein CASSLSRGPQQTQYF.

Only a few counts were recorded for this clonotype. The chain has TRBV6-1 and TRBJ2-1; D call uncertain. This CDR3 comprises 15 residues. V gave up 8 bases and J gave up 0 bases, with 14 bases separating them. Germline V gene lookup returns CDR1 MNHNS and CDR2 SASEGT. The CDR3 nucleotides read TGTGCCAGCGAGAAGGGCCCGAGCTCCTACAATGAGCAGTTCTTC. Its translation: CASEKGPSSYNEQFF.

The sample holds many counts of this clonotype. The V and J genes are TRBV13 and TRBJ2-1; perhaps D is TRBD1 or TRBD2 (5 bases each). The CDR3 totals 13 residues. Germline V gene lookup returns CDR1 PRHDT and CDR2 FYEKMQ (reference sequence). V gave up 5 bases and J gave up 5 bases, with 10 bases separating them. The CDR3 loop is CASSPGRNNEQFF. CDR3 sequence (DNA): TGTGCCAGCAGCCCGGGACGAAACAATGAGCAGTTCTTC.

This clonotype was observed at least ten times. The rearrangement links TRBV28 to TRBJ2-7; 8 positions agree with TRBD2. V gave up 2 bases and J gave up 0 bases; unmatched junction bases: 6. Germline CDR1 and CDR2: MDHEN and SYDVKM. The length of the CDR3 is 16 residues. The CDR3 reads CASSLILADRSYEQYF. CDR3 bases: TGTGCCAGCAGTTTAATACTAGCGGACCGCTCCTACGAGCAGTACTTC. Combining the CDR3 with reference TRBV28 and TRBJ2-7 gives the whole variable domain DVKVTQSSRYLVKRTGEKVFLECVQDMDHENMFWYRQDPGLGLRLIYFSYDVKMKEKGDIPEGYSVSREKKERFSLILESASTNQTSMYLCASSLILADRSYEQYFGPGTRLTVT.